A selection of T cell receptor beta chains follows, all from one sample in a study of T cell responses to AZD1222 COVID-19 vaccine. Libraries were prepared by immunoSEQ multiplex PCR; TCRdb keeps only in-frame clonotypes and omits some of them. This sample has 100,000 to 150,000 clones, with roughly nine tenths found just once. Sequencing used peripheral blood, obtained on day 0 of AZD1222 vaccination. The source of these receptors is an adult in good health. Each CDR3 is given with its conserved first and last residue. A D gene is named only where the DNA matches it firmly. Expanded clones get a size class; other rows say once, few or many, or leave the size out.

>TRBJ2-5|TRBV7-2|13|.|.
CASSSYSQETQYF
TGTGCCAGCAGCTCATATTCGCAAGAGACCCAGTACTTC
>TRBJ2-3|TRBV5-1|15|.|.
CASSLRGVGGDTQYF
TGCGCCAGCAGCTTGCGGGGAGTTGGTGGAGATACGCAGTATTTT
>TRBJ1-1|TRBV11-2|17|TRBD1|.
CASSLWTGFPQGIRAFF
TGTGCCAGCAGCTTATGGACAGGATTCCCCCAGGGGATTCGGGCTTTCTTT
>TRBJ1-1|TRBV18|17|.|.
CASSPLKGQSTITEAFF
TGTGCCAGCTCACCACTCAAGGGGCAGTCCACCATCACTGAAGCTTTCTTT
>TRBJ2-7|TRBV25-1|14|.|.
CASSDPGPDDEQYF
TGTGCCAGCAGTGATCCCGGGCCTGATGACGAGCAGTACTTC
>TRBJ1-2|TRBV6-5|14|.|.
CASSLHPTGLGYTF
TGTGCCAGCAGCCTCCACCCAACAGGGCTTGGCTACACCTTC
>TRBJ2-5|TRBV10-3|13|.|.
CAISEQSQETQYF
TGTGCCATCAGTGAGCAGTCCCAAGAGACCCAGTACTTC
>TRBJ1-4|TRBV5-1|14|TRBD1|few
CASSSQGAGEKLFF
TGCGCCAGCAGCTCCCAGGGGGCGGGTGAAAAACTGTTTTTT
>TRBJ2-3|TRBV6-4|14|.|.
CASSALHSTDTQYF
TGTGCCAGCAGTGCCCTACATAGCACAGATACGCAGTATTTT
>TRBJ1-6|TRBV7-8|11|.|.
CASSLESPLHF
TGTGCCAGCAGCTTAGAGTCACCCCTCCACTTT
>TRBJ1-2|TRBV2|12|TRBD1|.
CASRRMLGTADF
TGTGCCAGCAGGAGAATGCTTGGGACAGCGGACTTC
>TRBJ1-2|TRBV4-2|16|.|.
CASSQERGFFNYGYTF
TGTGCCAGCAGCCAAGAGAGGGGATTTTTTAACTATGGCTACACCTTC
>TRBJ1-1|TRBV27|15|.|.
CASNVGPWEGTEAFF
TGTGCCAGCAACGTTGGCCCTTGGGAGGGCACTGAAGCTTTCTTT
>TRBJ1-2|TRBV24-1|15|TRBD1|.
CATSDPGQGTYGYTF
TGTGCCACCAGTGATCCCGGACAGGGGACGTATGGCTACACCTTC
>TRBJ2-3|TRBV15|16|TRBD2|.
CATRQLGGGDTDTQYF
TGTGCCACCAGACAGCTTGGCGGGGGGGACACAGATACGCAGTATTTT
>TRBJ2-7|TRBV19|15|TRBD1|.
CASSIDRDRRLSSVF
TGTGCCAGTAGTATAGACCGGGACAGGAGACTATCTTCGGTATTT
>TRBJ2-3|TRBV6-4|14|TRBD2|once
CASSGSGGTSTQYF
TGTGCCAGCAGTGGGAGCGGGGGGACCTCTACGCAGTATTTT